This T cell receptor (beta chain) is drawn from a study of T cells after yellow fever vaccination. Study-level results: The CD4 compartment and the CD8 compartment contained a small share of clonotypes in common. Most primary-vaccination clones recurred post-booster (more than 95% CD4, around 90% CD8).

Germline CDR1 is SGHTS and CDR2 is YDEGEE. The CDR3 runs to 16 residues. Between the trimmed V and J ends, which lost 1 base and 4 bases, there was a span of 15 bases. As TCR cDNA was made by 5'RACE template switching, a universal primer site and UMIs were added. TCRdb fed the 5' RACE reads into MiXCR, producing one record per CDR3 protein. The sample carries around 160,000 distinct CDR3 sequences, around 7.3% recorded once. About this clonotype: Its antigen is unknown.

The receptor comes from a young man who received the YFV17D yellow fever vaccine. Sample: CD4+ T cells sorted from PBMCs, taken 4 to 6 days after the first yellow fever vaccination. The J gene is TRBJ1-5, the V gene TRBV5-8, with D tentatively TRBD1 (5 bases). For the CDR3, the DNA is TGTGCCAGCAGCTTGTATGCGGGACTACAAAATCAGCCCCAGCATTTT. It codes for CASSLYAGLQNQPQHF.